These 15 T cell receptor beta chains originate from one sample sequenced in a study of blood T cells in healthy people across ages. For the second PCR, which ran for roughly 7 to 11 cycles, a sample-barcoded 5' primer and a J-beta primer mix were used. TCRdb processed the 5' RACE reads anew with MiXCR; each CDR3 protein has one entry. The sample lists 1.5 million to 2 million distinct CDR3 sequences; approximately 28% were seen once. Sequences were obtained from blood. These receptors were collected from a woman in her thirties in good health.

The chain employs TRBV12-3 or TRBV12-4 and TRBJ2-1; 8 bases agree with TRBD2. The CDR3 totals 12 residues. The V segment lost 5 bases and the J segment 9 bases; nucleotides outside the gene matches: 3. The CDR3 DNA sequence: TGTGCCAGCAGTCTGACTAGCGCTGAGCAGTTCTTC. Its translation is CASSLTSAEQFF.

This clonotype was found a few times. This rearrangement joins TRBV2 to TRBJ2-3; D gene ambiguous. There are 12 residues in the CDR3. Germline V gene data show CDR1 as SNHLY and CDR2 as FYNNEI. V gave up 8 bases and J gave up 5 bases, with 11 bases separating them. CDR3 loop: CASRIHGDTQYF. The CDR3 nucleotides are TGTGCCAGCCGAATTCATGGAGATACGCAGTATTTT.

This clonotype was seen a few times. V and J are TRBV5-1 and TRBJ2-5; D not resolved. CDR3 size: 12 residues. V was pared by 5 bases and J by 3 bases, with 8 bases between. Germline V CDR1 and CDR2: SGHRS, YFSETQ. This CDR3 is CASRTNEETQYF. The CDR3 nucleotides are TGCGCCAGCAGGACGAACGAAGAGACCCAGTACTTC. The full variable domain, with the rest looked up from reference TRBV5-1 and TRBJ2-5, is KAGVTQTPRYLIKTRGQQVTLSCSPISGHRSVSWYQQTPGQGLQFLFEYFSETQRNKGNFPGRFSGRQFSNSRSEMNVSTLELGDSALYLCASRTNEETQYFGPGTRLLVL.

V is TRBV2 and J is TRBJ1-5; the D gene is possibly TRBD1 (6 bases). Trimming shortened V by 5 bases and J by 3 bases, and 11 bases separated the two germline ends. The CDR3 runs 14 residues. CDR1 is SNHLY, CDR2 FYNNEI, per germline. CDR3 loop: CASSSQGLNQPQHF. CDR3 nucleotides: TGTGCCAGCAGTTCACAGGGACTCAATCAGCCCCAGCATTTT.

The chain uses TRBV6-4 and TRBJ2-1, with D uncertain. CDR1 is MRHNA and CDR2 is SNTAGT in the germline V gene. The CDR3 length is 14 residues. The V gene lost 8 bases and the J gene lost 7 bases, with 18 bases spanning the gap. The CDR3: CASSAQVTPNEQFF. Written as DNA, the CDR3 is TGTGCCAGCTCTGCCCAGGTGACTCCAAATGAGCAGTTCTTC.

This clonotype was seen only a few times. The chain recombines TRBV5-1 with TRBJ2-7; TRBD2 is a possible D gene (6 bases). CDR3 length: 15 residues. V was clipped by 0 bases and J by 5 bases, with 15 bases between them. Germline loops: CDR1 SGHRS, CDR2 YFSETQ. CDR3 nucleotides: TGCGCCAGCAGCTTGGATGTGCGGGGAGTCAACGAGCAGTACTTC. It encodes CASSLDVRGVNEQYF.

The CDR3 DNA reads as TGTGCCAGCAGTGAAAATTGGGGATCCGTGAACACTGAAGCTTTCTTT. This codes for CASSENWGSVNTEAFF. The V gene is TRBV6-1, the J gene TRBJ1-1; D gene uncertain. This CDR3 region has 16 residues. V was trimmed by 2 bases and J by 0 bases, leaving 13 bases between them. The germline gives CDR1 MNHNS, CDR2 SASEGT.

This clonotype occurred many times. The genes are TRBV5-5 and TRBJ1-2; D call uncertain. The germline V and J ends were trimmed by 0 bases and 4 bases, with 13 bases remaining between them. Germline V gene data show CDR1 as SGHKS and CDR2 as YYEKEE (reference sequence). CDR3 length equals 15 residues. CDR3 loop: CASSLAPAALYGYTF. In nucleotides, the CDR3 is TGTGCCAGCAGCTTGGCCCCGGCAGCCCTCTATGGCTACACCTTC.

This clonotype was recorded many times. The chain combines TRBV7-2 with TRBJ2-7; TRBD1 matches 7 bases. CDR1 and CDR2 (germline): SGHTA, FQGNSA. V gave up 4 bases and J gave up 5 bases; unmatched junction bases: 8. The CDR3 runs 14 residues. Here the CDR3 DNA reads TGTGCCAGCAGCTCCCCCGACAGGGCCCACGAGCAGTACTTC. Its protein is CASSSPDRAHEQYF.

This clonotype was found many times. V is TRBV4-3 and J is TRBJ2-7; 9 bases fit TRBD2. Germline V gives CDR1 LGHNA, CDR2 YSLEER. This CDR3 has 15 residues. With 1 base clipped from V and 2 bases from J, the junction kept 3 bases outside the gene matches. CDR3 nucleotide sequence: TGCGCCAGCAGCCAAGTTAGCGGGGGCACCTACGAGCAGTACTTC. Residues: CASSQVSGGTYEQYF.

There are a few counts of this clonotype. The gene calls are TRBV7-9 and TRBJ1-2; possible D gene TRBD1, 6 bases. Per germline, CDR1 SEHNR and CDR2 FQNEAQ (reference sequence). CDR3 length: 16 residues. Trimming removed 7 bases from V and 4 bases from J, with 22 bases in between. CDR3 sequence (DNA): TGTGCCAGCACTAACCCTGAGGGGGGGCCAGGCTATGGCTACACCTTC. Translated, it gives CASTNPEGGPGYGYTF.

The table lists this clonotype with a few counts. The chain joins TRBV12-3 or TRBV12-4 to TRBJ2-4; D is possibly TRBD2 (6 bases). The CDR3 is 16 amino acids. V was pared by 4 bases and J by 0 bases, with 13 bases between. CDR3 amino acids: CASSSIRGLAKNIQYF. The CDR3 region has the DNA TGTGCCAGCAGTTCGATAAGGGGACTAGCCAAAAACATTCAGTACTTC.

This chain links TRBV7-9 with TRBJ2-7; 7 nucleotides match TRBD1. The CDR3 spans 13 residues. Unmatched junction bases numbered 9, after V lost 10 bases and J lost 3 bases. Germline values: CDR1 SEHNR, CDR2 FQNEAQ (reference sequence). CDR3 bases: TGTGCCAACAGTTTCGGACAGGTCTACGAGCAGTACTTC. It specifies CANSFGQVYEQYF.

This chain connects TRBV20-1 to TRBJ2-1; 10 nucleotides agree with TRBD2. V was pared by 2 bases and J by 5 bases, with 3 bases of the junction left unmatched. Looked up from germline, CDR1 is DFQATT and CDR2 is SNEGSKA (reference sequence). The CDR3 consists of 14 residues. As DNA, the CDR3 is TGCAGTGCTAGACTAGCGGGGGCCGACAATGAGCAGTTCTTC. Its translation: CSARLAGADNEQFF.

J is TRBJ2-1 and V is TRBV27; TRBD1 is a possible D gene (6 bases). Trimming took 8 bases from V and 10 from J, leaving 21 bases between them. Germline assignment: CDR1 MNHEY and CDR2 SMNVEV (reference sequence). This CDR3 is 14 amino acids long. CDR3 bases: TGTGCCAGCTCCACCCTGAGGGGCAGGGGCGAGCAGTTCTTC. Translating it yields CASSTLRGRGEQFF.